Below are 15 T cell receptor beta chains sequenced from a single sample in a study of blood T cell repertoires in COVID-19. TCRdb's table, derived via immunoSEQ multiplex PCR, lists solely in-frame clones and lacks some. The table has approximately 300,000 clones, around 90% seen once. Sequencing used peripheral blood. These receptors were collected from a woman aged 30 to 39 with COVID-19, enrolled during active disease.

J is TRBJ1-1 and V is TRBV5-1, with D tentatively TRBD1 (5 bases). The CDR3 has 14 amino acids. V lost 0 bases to trimming and J lost 4 bases, with 10 bases between them. CDR1 and CDR2 from the germline V gene are SGHRS and YFSETQ. As DNA, the CDR3 is TGCGCCAGCAGCTTGGAGGGGCAGGCCACTGAAGCTTTCTTT. This sequence encodes CASSLEGQATEAFF.

The chain uses TRBV24-1 and TRBJ1-2; 7 positions agree with TRBD1. Germline CDR1 is KGHDR and CDR2 is SFDVKD. The CDR3 loop spans 14 amino acids. V was pared by 6 bases and J by 3 bases, with 6 bases of the junction left unmatched. The CDR3 spells CATSSATGYYGYTF. CDR3 bases: TGTGCCACCAGTAGTGCGACAGGGTACTATGGCTACACCTTC.

The chain has TRBV19 and TRBJ1-2; 10 nucleotides match TRBD1. CDR3 length: 13 residues. Trimming cost V 11 bases and J 5 bases; bases outside gene matches: 8. Germline loops: CDR1 LNHDA, CDR2 SQIVND (reference sequence). The CDR3 DNA reads TGTGCCGGGAGCGCGGGACAGGGGTATGGCTACACCTTC. Amino acid sequence: CAGSAGQGYGYTF.

The chain couples TRBV3-1 (or the pseudogene TRBV3-2) to TRBJ2-4, with D possibly being TRBD1 (6 bases). The CDR3 sequence is 13 residues long. Germline assignment: CDR1 LGHDT and CDR2 YNNKEL (reference sequence). Trimming removed 5 bases from V and 4 bases from J, with 9 bases in between. CDR3 amino acids: CASSSTGKNIQYF. CDR3 bases: TGTGCCAGCAGCTCTACAGGGAAAAACATTCAGTACTTC.

This clone was seen only a few times. The chain couples TRBV7-9 to TRBJ2-7, with a weak D call TRBD1 (5 bases). CDR1 and CDR2 from the germline V gene are SEHNR and FQNEAQ (reference sequence). The CDR3 sequence is 14 residues long. V lost 6 bases, J lost 0 bases, and 12 bases lay in between. The CDR3 DNA reads TGTGCCAGCAGGGACACAGCAAGCTCCTACGAGCAGTACTTC. Its translation: CASRDTASSYEQYF.

This clone was detected once. This chain connects TRBV6-1 to TRBJ1-1; D call uncertain. Looked up from germline, CDR1 is MNHNS and CDR2 is SASEGT. V lost 3 bases, J lost 5 bases, and 13 bases lay in between. CDR3 length: 14 amino acids. The CDR3 spells CASSDSSGLTEAFF. CDR3 sequence (DNA): TGTGCCAGCAGTGATTCGTCCGGGTTGACTGAAGCTTTCTTT.

The V gene is TRBV4-1, the J gene TRBJ2-3, with 14 bases lining up with TRBD2. Germline-derived CDR1 and CDR2 are MGHRA and YSYEKL. V trimming: 1 base; J trimming: 8 bases; junction bases outside the gene matches: 23. This CDR3 is 22 amino acids long. This CDR3 is CASSQGGVGTSGSPDPLGTQYF. The DNA for the CDR3 is TGCGCCAGCAGCCAAGGGGGAGTAGGGACTAGCGGGAGTCCTGACCCGCTGGGTACGCAGTATTTT.

This clone was seen only a few times. The chain carries TRBV19 and TRBJ1-1, with a possible D match to TRBD1 (6 bases). The ends were cut back, 5 bases at V and 1 base at J, with 8 bases in the middle. The CDR3 runs 13 residues. Germline lookup yields CDR1 LNHDA and CDR2 SQIVND (reference sequence). The CDR3 region is CASSAGENTEAFF. CDR3 coding DNA: TGTGCCAGTAGTGCAGGGGAGAACACTGAAGCTTTCTTT.

As DNA, the CDR3 is TGCGCCAGCAGGGACGGGACAGGAAATGAAAAACTGTTTTTT. The encoded protein is CASRDGTGNEKLFF. This chain connects TRBV5-1 to TRBJ1-4; 8 nucleotides align to TRBD1. Germline V CDR1 and CDR2: SGHRS, YFSETQ. The V gene end was trimmed by 5 bases and the J gene end by 5 bases; junction bases not matched to a gene: 5. CDR3 length: 14 residues.

The chain joins TRBV2 to TRBJ2-2; 9 nucleotides match TRBD2. The V gene's germline CDR1 is SNHLY and CDR2 FYNNEI. Trimming took 8 bases from V and 7 from J; bases not matched to a gene: 11. The length of the CDR3 is 15 residues. DNA for the CDR3: TGTGCCAGCGCCCTGGCGGGAGGGCCCGGCGGGGAGCTGTTTTTT. It codes for CASALAGGPGGELFF. The complete variable domain, with remaining parts taken from reference TRBV2 and TRBJ2-2, reads EPEVTQTPSHQVTQMGQEVILRCVPISNHLYFYWYRQILGQKVEFLVSFYNNEISEKSEIFDDQFSVERPDGSNFTLKIRSTKLEDSAMYFCASALAGGPGGELFFGEGSRLTVL.

The rearrangement joins TRBV30 to TRBJ2-2; 7 bases align to TRBD2. The CDR3 loop spans 15 amino acids. Germline values: CDR1 GTSNPN, CDR2 SVGIG (reference sequence). The V and J ends lost 4 bases and 4 bases, in that order; junction bases with no gene match: 9. The CDR3 DNA reads TGTGCCTGGACGCCGGCAGGACTAGGCACCGGGGAGCTGTTTTTT. The encoded protein is CAWTPAGLGTGELFF.

The J gene is TRBJ1-5, the V gene TRBV18; TRBD1 aligns across 7 bases. This CDR3 spans 14 amino acids. Unmatched junction bases numbered 1, after V lost 3 bases and J lost 2 bases. The germline V gene has CDR1 KGHSH and CDR2 LQKENI. Here the CDR3 reads CASSPQGGNQPQHF. DNA of the CDR3: TGTGCCAGCTCACCCCAGGGGGGCAATCAGCCCCAGCATTTT.

The rearrangement joins TRBV4-2 to TRBJ1-5, with 8 nucleotides matching TRBD1. Germline V gene sequence: CDR1 LGHNA, CDR2 YNFKEQ. This CDR3 has 16 residues. V trimming: 3 bases; J trimming: 4 bases; junction bases outside the gene matches: 8. Here the CDR3 DNA reads TGTGCCAGCAGCCAGGAACAGGGGGTAGAGAATCAGCCCCAGCATTTT. Protein sequence: CASSQEQGVENQPQHF.

The chain links TRBV5-4 to TRBJ2-7, with 11 bases matching TRBD2. J gave up 3 bases and V 3 bases, and 5 bases lay outside the gene matches. CDR1 and CDR2 (germline): SGHNT, YYREEE (reference sequence). There are 15 residues in the CDR3. The CDR3 nucleotides are TGTGCCAGCAGCTCACCGGGACTAGCGGACTACGAGCAGTACTTC. Its translation is CASSSPGLADYEQYF.

This clone was seen once. J is TRBJ2-1 and V is TRBV3-1 (or the pseudogene TRBV3-2), with TRBD2 identical over 8 bases. This CDR3 spans 17 amino acids. V lost 1 base and J lost 3; bases outside the gene matches: 8. In germline, CDR1 is LGHDT, CDR2 YNNKEL (reference sequence). DNA of the CDR3: TGTGCCAGCAGCCAAGGCCGGACTAGCCGCTACTACAATGAGCAGTTCTTC. It yields the protein CASSQGRTSRYYNEQFF.